Presented here are 16 T cell receptor beta chains from one specimen sequenced in a study of shared clonotypes between healthy human individuals. The assay was immunoSEQ multiplex PCR, and TCRdb's table has in-frame clones only and misses some. Of a few million clones in the sample, 80% to 95% were seen once. Sequences were obtained from naive CD4+ T cells from PBMCs. The sample's subset: CD45RA+ positively selected. The source of these receptors is a man between 18 and 29 years old in good health. Some clones in this sample may be carry-over from other donors' samples.

The chain couples TRBV11-2 to TRBJ2-3; 8 bases align to TRBD2. V trimming: 1 base; J trimming: 2 bases; junction bases outside the gene matches: 11. Germline CDR1 reads SGHAT; CDR2 reads FQNNGV. The CDR3 loop spans 18 amino acids. CDR3 protein: CASSLGKIGLASTDTQYF. The CDR3 nucleotides are TGTGCCAGCAGCTTAGGCAAAATAGGACTAGCTTCCACAGATACGCAGTATTTT. Filled out from reference TRBV11-2 and TRBJ2-3, the complete variable domain reads EAGVAQSPRYKIIEKRQSVAFWCNPISGHATLYWYQQILGQGPKLLIQFQNNGVVDDSQLPKDRFSAERLKGVDSTLKIQPAKLEDSAVYLCASSLGKIGLASTDTQYFGPGTRLTVL.

The chain employs TRBV5-5 and TRBJ2-3; D is uncertain. Germline values: CDR1 SGHKS, CDR2 YYEKEE (reference sequence). V shed 4 bases and J shed 2 bases, with 2 bases lying between them. The CDR3 sequence is 11 residues long. CDR3 DNA sequence: TGTGCCAGCAGCCCCACAGATACGCAGTATTTT. Protein sequence: CASSPTDTQYF.

As to this clone: The junction and the germline gene differ at one end; a read error may be behind it. Other DNA sequences in the same sample also yield this CDR3. The chain is built from TRBV30 and TRBJ1-3; no reliable D call. The CDR3 consists of 13 residues. Germline assignment: CDR1 GTSNPN and CDR2 SVGIG (reference sequence). The CDR3 region has the DNA TGCGCCTGGAGTTTTTTCTCTGGAAACACCATATATTTT. Translating it yields CAWSFFSGNTIYF.

This clone was counted only a few times. The chain couples TRBV28 to TRBJ1-1; the match to TRBD1 covers 8 bases. Germline assignment: CDR1 MDHEN and CDR2 SYDVKM. The ends lost 11 bases at V and 0 bases at J; junction bases unmatched: 5. The CDR3 is 13 amino acids. The CDR3 here is CASATGVNTEAFF. In nucleotides, the CDR3 is TGTGCCTCAGCGACAGGGGTGAACACTGAAGCTTTCTTT.

This sequence joins TRBV7-2 and TRBJ2-3; 14 positions agree with TRBD2. The CDR3 contains 16 residues. V trimming: 2 bases; J trimming: 10 bases; junction bases outside the gene matches: 8. Germline CDR1 reads SGHTA; CDR2 reads FQGNSA. The CDR3 region has the DNA TGTGCCAGCAGCTTAATCCGACTAGCGGGGGGGTGGGCGCAGTATTTT. This translates into CASSLIRLAGGWAQYF.

This sequence joins TRBV2 and TRBJ1-2, with TRBD1 as a possible D gene (5 bases). V was trimmed by 5 bases and J by 4 bases, leaving 14 bases between them. This CDR3 region has 14 residues. Per the germline V gene, CDR1 is SNHLY and CDR2 is FYNNEI. The CDR3 region is CASSPRDGAYGYTF. The CDR3 DNA reads as TGTGCCAGCAGTCCCCGGGACGGAGCCTATGGCTACACCTTC. Full variable domain (remainder filled in from reference TRBV2 and TRBJ1-2): EPEVTQTPSHQVTQMGQEVILRCVPISNHLYFYWYRQILGQKVEFLVSFYNNEISEKSEIFDDQFSVERPDGSNFTLKIRSTKLEDSAMYFCASSPRDGAYGYTFGSGTRLTVV.

The V gene is TRBV11-2, the J gene TRBJ2-5; maybe TRBD2 (5 bases). V was clipped by 4 bases and J by 7 bases, with 13 bases between them. The CDR3 spans 13 residues. Looked up from germline, CDR1 is SGHAT and CDR2 is FQNNGV. Here the CDR3 DNA reads TGTGCCAGCAGCTACGAGGGCCCCCGGACCCAGTACTTC. Amino acid sequence: CASSYEGPRTQYF.

In its sample, this clone was seen a few times. The genes are TRBV4-1 and TRBJ1-5; D not resolved. This CDR3 is 14 amino acids long. Trimming shortened V by 1 base and J by 8 bases, and 12 bases separated the two germline ends. CDR1 is MGHRA and CDR2 is YSYEKL in the germline V gene. The CDR3 DNA follows: TGCGCCAGCAGCCAAGTGGGGTTATTGGAGCCCCAGCATTTT. Translated, it gives CASSQVGLLEPQHF.

The chain recombines TRBV29-1 with TRBJ2-1, with 7 bases identical to TRBD2. Per germline, CDR1 SQVTM and CDR2 ANQGSEA. CDR3 length: 12 amino acids. V lost 3 bases to trimming and J lost 5 bases; unmatched junction nucleotides: 1. The CDR3 DNA is TGCAGCGTTGATCGGGAGGACAATGAGCAGTTCTTC. Translation gives CSVDREDNEQFF.

The chain joins TRBV5-1 to TRBJ2-1; 8 bases match TRBD1. Germline CDR1 reads SGHRS; CDR2 reads YFSETQ. Trimming removed 4 bases from V and 3 bases from J; junction bases left unmatched: 6. This CDR3 contains 15 residues. The CDR3 reads CASSPSDRGYNEQFF. CDR3 bases: TGCGCCAGCAGCCCGAGTGACAGGGGCTACAATGAGCAGTTCTTC.

CDR3 nucleotide sequence: TGTGCCAGCACCCCAGGGATTGGGGCTATGAGAGAGCAGTACTTC. Protein sequence: CASTPGIGAMREQYF. The chain couples TRBV14 to TRBJ2-7, with D possibly being TRBD1 (5 bases). V was clipped by 7 bases and J by 7 bases, with 23 bases between them. The CDR3 length is 15 residues. CDR1 SGHDN and CDR2 FVKESK come from the germline V gene.

V gene TRBV18 combines with J gene TRBJ2-2; no firm D call. The ends were cut back, 5 bases at V and 7 bases at J, with 8 bases in the middle. This CDR3 is 12 amino acids long. In germline, CDR1 is KGHSH, CDR2 LQKENI. CDR3 DNA: TGTGCCAGCTCAAACGACGGCGGGGAGCTGTTTTTT. Amino acid sequence: CASSNDGGELFF.

The rearrangement links TRBV7-7 to TRBJ1-2; D is ambiguous. CDR3 length: 15 amino acids. Trimming took 5 bases from V and 1 from J, leaving 14 bases between them. From germline, CDR1 is SSHAT and CDR2 FNYEAQ (reference sequence). The CDR3 DNA follows: TGTGCCAGCAGCACCCCCCCGGAAGGTAACTATGGCTACACCTTC. Its protein is CASSTPPEGNYGYTF.

V usage is TRBV7-8 and J usage is TRBJ1-2; perhaps TRBD1 as D (5 bases). Trimming shortened V by 1 base and J by 8 bases, and 17 bases separated the two germline ends. The CDR3 spans 15 residues. Germline assignment: CDR1 SGHVS and CDR2 FQNEAQ. The chain's CDR3 is CASSLEFWTPLGYTF. The CDR3 DNA follows: TGTGCCAGCAGCTTAGAATTCTGGACACCTCTCGGCTACACCTTC.

A word on this clone: The identical CDR3 is also encoded by other nucleotide sequences in the sample. The chain recombines TRBV7-3 with TRBJ2-5; no clear D. This CDR3 spans 13 amino acids. The V and J ends lost 0 bases and 2 bases respectively, with 4 bases between them. Germline V CDR1 and CDR2: SGHTA, FQGTGA. CDR3 DNA: TGTGCCAGCAGCTTAACAAGGCAAGAGACCCAGTACTTC. Encoded protein: CASSLTRQETQYF.

The V call is TRBV7-7, the J call TRBJ2-5; the D gene is possibly TRBD1 (6 bases). The germline V and J ends were trimmed by 0 bases and 5 bases, with 7 bases remaining between them. The CDR3 spans 13 residues. Germline V gives CDR1 SSHAT, CDR2 FNYEAQ (reference sequence). CDR3 sequence: CASSLARGETQYF. The DNA for the CDR3 is TGTGCCAGCAGCTTAGCAAGGGGGGAGACCCAGTACTTC.